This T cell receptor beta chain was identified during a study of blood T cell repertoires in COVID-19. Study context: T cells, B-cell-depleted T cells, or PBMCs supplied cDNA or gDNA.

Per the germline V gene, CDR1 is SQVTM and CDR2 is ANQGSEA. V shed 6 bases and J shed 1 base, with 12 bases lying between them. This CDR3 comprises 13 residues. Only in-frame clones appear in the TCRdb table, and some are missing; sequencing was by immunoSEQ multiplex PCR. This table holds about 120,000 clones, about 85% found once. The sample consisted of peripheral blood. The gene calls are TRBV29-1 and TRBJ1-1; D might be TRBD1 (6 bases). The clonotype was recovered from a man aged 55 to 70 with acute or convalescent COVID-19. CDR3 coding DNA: TGCAGCGTAAACCGGGACAAGAACACTGAAGCTTTCTTT. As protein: CSVNRDKNTEAFF.